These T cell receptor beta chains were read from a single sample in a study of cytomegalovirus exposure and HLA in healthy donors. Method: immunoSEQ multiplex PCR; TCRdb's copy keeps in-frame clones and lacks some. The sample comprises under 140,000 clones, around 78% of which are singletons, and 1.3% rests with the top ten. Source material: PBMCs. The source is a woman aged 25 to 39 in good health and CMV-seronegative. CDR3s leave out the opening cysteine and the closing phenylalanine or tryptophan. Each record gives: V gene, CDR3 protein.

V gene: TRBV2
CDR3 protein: ASMAVGGGTDTQY

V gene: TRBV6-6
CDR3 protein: ASSTSTGSSAEAF

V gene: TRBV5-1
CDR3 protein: ASSLTDLAKNIQY

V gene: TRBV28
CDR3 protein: ASSSPIGTGIYEQY

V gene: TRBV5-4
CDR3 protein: ASSLVGQRNTEAF

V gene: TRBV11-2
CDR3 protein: ASSLDPGADTQY

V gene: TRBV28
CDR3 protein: ASSLSGQGNEQY

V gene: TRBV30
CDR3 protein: AWRDSYEQY

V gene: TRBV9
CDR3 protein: ASSVTGVPNEKLF

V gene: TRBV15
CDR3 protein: ATRNLAGSYNEQF

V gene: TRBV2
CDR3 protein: ASSPGGGRRYGYT

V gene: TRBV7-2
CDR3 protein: ASSRQGQGRDTQY

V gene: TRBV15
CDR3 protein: ATSRVGGELDEQY

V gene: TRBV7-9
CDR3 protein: ASSQTSMSSYNEQF

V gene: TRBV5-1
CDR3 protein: ASVPGTGLSGELF

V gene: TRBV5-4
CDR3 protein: ASSGGLFNTGELF

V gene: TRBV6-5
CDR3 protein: ASSYQTSGRGEQY

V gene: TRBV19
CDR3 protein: ARTGGSDGNQPQH